This T cell receptor (beta chain) is from a study of CD8 T cells in ankylosing spondylitis. On this clonotype itself: Its antigen is unidentified.

CDR3 length: 17 amino acids. The germline V gene encodes CDR1 MDHEN and CDR2 SYDVKM. V gave up 7 bases and J gave up 0 bases, with 19 bases separating them. Study conclusions and caveats: From matched ankylosing spondylitis synovial fluid, disease-linked clones were reportedly recovered at significantly enriched levels. Several highly homologous variants made up a TCR beta motif that seemed to typify ankylosing spondylitis blood.

Each CDR3 protein is one row after TCRdb ran MiXCR on the 5' RACE reads. The sample has about 420,000 distinct CDR3 sequences; 20% to 25% are singletons. The specimen was blood, either unsorted or a sorted T cell fraction (not recorded which). The chain couples TRBV28 to TRBJ1-3; TRBD1 might be the D (5 bases). The source of this sequence is a male donor with ankylosing spondylitis. The chain's CDR3 is CASTGPWGRISGNTIYF. The CDR3 nucleotides are TGTGCCAGCACGGGACCGTGGGGCCGCATCTCTGGAAACACCATATATTTT.